What follows is one T cell receptor (beta chain) and its context. Antigen specificity is unknown. Looked up from germline, CDR1 is MNHEY and CDR2 is SVGAGI. The CDR3 spans 15 residues. Trimming shortened V by 7 bases and J by 5 bases, and 20 bases separated the two germline ends. Produced via immunoSEQ multiplex PCR; TCRdb's table is partial and in-frame only. The data hold some 2,000,000 clones, with 85% to 95% observed a single time. As defined, naive CD8 cells were CD45RO-negative and positively selected for CCR7, with terminally differentiated effector memory CD45RA+ cells excluded. The sample is drawn from a study of shared clonotypes between healthy human individuals. General study findings and limits: Non-shared clonotypes were found to have lower generation probabilities than the clonotypes that were shared by all four of the sorted-subset donors. Among a handful of donors, about 4.6% of naive CD4 clonotypes were found in common.

Sequenced: naive CD8+ T cells sorted from blood. The sequence was collected from a man younger than 35 in good health. The chain employs TRBV6-5 and TRBJ2-5, with D perhaps TRBD1 or TRBD2 (5 bases each). The CDR3: CASTSGDPLRETQYF. The CDR3 nucleotides read TGTGCCAGCACCTCCGGGGACCCCTTGCGGGAGACCCAGTACTTC.